The sequence of this T cell receptor (beta chain) was determined in a study of blood T cells in healthy people across ages. Overall study context: About one barcoded beta molecule was captured per two T cells (by template switching).

General study findings and limits: The study found more naive CD4+ cells and higher diversity in long-lived than aged donors.

Alongside a J-beta primer mix, a sample-barcoded 5' primer served in a second PCR lasting roughly 7 to 12 cycles. Every sample returned 2.5 million or more CDR3-containing paired-end reads. Each CDR3 protein gets one entry after TCRdb re-called the 5' RACE reads with MiXCR. Of 250,000 to 300,000 distinct CDR3 sequences in the sample, 25% to 30% were seen once. A note on this clonotype: What it binds is unknown.

Material for sequencing was blood. This receptor was identified in a woman aged 70 to 79 in good health.

This chain's CDR3 is CASSLGLRPMTSTDTQYF. In DNA, the CDR3 is TGTGCCAGCAGCTTAGGGTTAAGGCCGATGACTAGCACAGATACGCAGTATTTT. The chain links TRBV11-2 to TRBJ2-3; D unresolved. The germline V gene encodes CDR1 SGHAT and CDR2 FQNNGV. The CDR3 runs 18 residues. V was trimmed by 1 base and J by 0 bases, leaving 17 bases between them.